This T cell receptor beta chain was sequenced during a study of shared clonotypes between healthy human individuals. CD8 cells regarded as naive lacked CD45RO, were positively chosen for CCR7, and omitted terminally differentiated effector memory CD45RA+ cells. Some clones are missing from TCRdb's copy, which holds only in-frame ones; the method was immunoSEQ multiplex PCR. This sample has about 2,200,000 clones, with around 93% found just once. V shed 4 bases, J shed 3 bases, and the junction held 5 bases outside the gene matches. CDR1 and CDR2 (germline): WNHNN, SYGVQD (reference sequence). CDR3 length equals 14 residues.

The sequenced material came from naive CD8+ T cells from PBMCs. The chain combines TRBV10-1 with TRBJ2-7; 8 positions agree with TRBD1. The TCR sequence derives from a man between 18 and 29 years old in good health. Some clones in this sample may be carry-over from other donors' samples. The chain's CDR3 is CASSVTGENYEQYF. The CDR3 coding sequence is TGCGCCAGCAGTGTGACAGGGGAAAACTACGAGCAGTACTTC.